The 12 T cell receptor beta chains below all came from one sample that was sequenced in a study of T cells after somatic rescue of genetic block. Measured with immunoSEQ multiplex PCR; TCRdb has only the in-frame clones, and not every one. The sample contains 45,000 to 70,000 clones, 90% to 97% of which appear only once. Sequencing was performed on peripheral blood mononuclear cells (PBMCs). These TCRs come from a child younger than two.

The chain couples TRBV5-1 to TRBJ2-5, with D tentatively TRBD1 (6 bases). The V end was cut by 0 bases, the J end by 5 bases, with 11 bases between. From germline, CDR1 is SGHRS and CDR2 YFSETQ. The CDR3 sequence is 14 residues long. The CDR3 here is CASSLVSGVETQYF. The CDR3, as DNA: TGCGCCAGCAGCTTGGTGTCAGGGGTGGAGACCCAGTACTTC.

The CDR3 DNA is TGTGCCAGCAGTTACTCGATCAGCTATGGCTACACCTTC. As protein: CASSYSISYGYTF. This chain links TRBV6-5 with TRBJ1-2; D ambiguous. Germline-derived CDR1 and CDR2 are MNHEY and SVGAGI. The CDR3 extends over 13 amino acids. V dropped 0 bases and J dropped 4 bases, with 6 bases sitting between them.

The chain employs TRBV28 and TRBJ1-3; D perhaps matches TRBD1 (6 bases). CDR3 length equals 14 residues. Germline V gene data show CDR1 as MDHEN and CDR2 as SYDVKM. V lost 2 bases to trimming and J lost 2 bases, with 7 bases between them. The CDR3 reads CASSLGGAGNTIYF. DNA of the CDR3: TGTGCCAGCAGTTTAGGGGGCGCTGGAAACACCATATATTTT.

This chain joins TRBV29-1 and TRBJ1-1, with D possibly TRBD1 on 6 matching bases. Trimming left V 0 bases short and J 7 bases short, with 18 bases between. This CDR3 spans 15 amino acids. Germline values: CDR1 SQVTM, CDR2 ANQGSEA. DNA of the CDR3: TGCAGCGTTGAAGATTCGGGGGGCAGCAGCTATGAAGCTTTCTTT. Translating it yields CSVEDSGGSSYEAFF. The whole variable domain, filled in from reference TRBV29-1 and TRBJ1-1, reads SAVISQKPSRDICQRGTSLTIQCQVDSQVTMMFWYRQQPGQSLTLIATANQGSEATYESGFVIDKFPISRPNLTFSTLTVSNMSPEDSSIYLCSVEDSGGSSYEAFFGQGTRLTVV.

The rearrangement uses TRBV19 and TRBJ2-2; D uncertain. Looked up from germline, CDR1 is LNHDA and CDR2 is SQIVND (reference sequence). Trimming stripped 3 bases from V and 4 bases from J, with 6 bases between. The CDR3 totals 13 residues. Here the CDR3 reads CASSISVTGELFF. The CDR3 DNA reads TGTGCCAGTAGTATCTCGGTCACCGGGGAGCTGTTTTTT.

The chain recombines TRBV6-5 with TRBJ2-7; possible D gene TRBD1, 6 bases. With 5 bases removed from V and 2 bases from J, the gap between germline ends came to 10 bases. Germline assignment: CDR1 MNHEY and CDR2 SVGAGI. The CDR3 is 13 residues long. Here the CDR3 DNA reads TGTGCCAGCAGTACGAGGGGGACCTACGAGCAGTACTTC. It translates to CASSTRGTYEQYF.

V usage is TRBV28 and J usage is TRBJ1-6; 7 bases are shared with TRBD1. The V segment lost 6 bases and the J segment 9 bases; nucleotides outside the gene matches: 5. The germline gives CDR1 MDHEN, CDR2 SYDVKM. The CDR3 is 13 residues long. The CDR3 region is CASSNDRVSPLHF. CDR3 bases: TGTGCCAGCAGCAACGACAGGGTTTCACCCCTCCACTTT.

V and J are TRBV7-6 and TRBJ2-1; tentatively, D is TRBD1 (5 bases). Germline V gene lookup returns CDR1 SGHVS and CDR2 FNYEAQ. The CDR3 loop spans 13 amino acids. V dropped 5 bases and J dropped 0 bases, with 5 bases sitting between them. The CDR3 DNA is TGTGCCAGCAGCCAGGGCTCCTACAATGAGCAGTTCTTC. It specifies CASSQGSYNEQFF.

The rearrangement links TRBV6-1 to TRBJ1-1; D remains unclear. Trimming shortened V by 8 bases and J by 3 bases, and 10 bases separated the two germline ends. The CDR3 extends over 12 amino acids. The germline V gene has CDR1 MNHNS and CDR2 SASEGT. Here the CDR3 reads CASVGRHTEAFF. DNA of the CDR3: TGTGCCAGCGTTGGACGGCACACTGAAGCTTTCTTT.

In this sample, this clone turned up once. The genes are TRBV7-2 and TRBJ1-2; the D gene is possibly TRBD1 (5 bases). Trimming removed 4 bases from V and 6 bases from J, with 15 bases in between. Germline CDR1 reads SGHTA; CDR2 reads FQGNSA. This CDR3 contains 14 residues. The CDR3 is CASSSRLRGHGYTF. The CDR3 nucleotides read TGTGCCAGCAGCTCTCGACTGAGGGGACATGGCTACACCTTC.

The chain recombines TRBV7-9 with TRBJ2-7, with TRBD1 matching over 8 bases. After removal of 5 bases from V and 0 bases from J, the junction contained 9 bases not matched to a gene. Per the germline V gene, CDR1 is SEHNR and CDR2 is FQNEAQ (reference sequence). CDR3 length: 16 residues. CDR3 sequence: CASSPADRGYSYEQYF. CDR3 sequence (DNA): TGTGCCAGCAGCCCTGCCGACAGGGGTTACTCCTACGAGCAGTACTTC.

The rearrangement joins TRBV10-3 to TRBJ1-4; 10 bases match TRBD1. Germline V CDR1 and CDR2: ENHRY, SYGVKD. V shed 6 bases and J 8 bases; nucleotides not matched to a gene: 9. There are 15 residues in the CDR3. The CDR3 loop reads CAISPTGTGVEKLFF. The CDR3 bases are TGTGCCATCAGCCCTACCGGGACAGGGGTCGAAAAACTGTTTTTT.